This T cell receptor beta chain appears in the sequencing data of a study of T cell responses to AZD1222 COVID-19 vaccine. TCRdb's copy holds only in-frame clones and misses some; the assay was immunoSEQ multiplex PCR. The table lists more than 75,000 clones, about nine tenths of them singletons. The V end lost 2 bases, the J end lost 10 bases, and 13 bases lay between the germline ends. Germline V gene lookup returns CDR1 SGHRS and CDR2 YFSETQ. The CDR3 length is 13 residues. This chain uses TRBV5-1 with TRBJ2-1; D is perhaps TRBD1 or TRBD2 (5 bases each). The TCR was taken from an adult in good health. The sample in question was peripheral blood, obtained on day 0 of AZD1222 vaccination. The chain's CDR3 is CASSFNLGTEQFF. The DNA for the CDR3 is TGCGCCAGCAGCTTTAATTTAGGGACGGAGCAGTTCTTC.